Shown below are 18 T cell receptor beta chains from a single sample sequenced in a study of blood T cell repertoires in COVID-19. The protocol was immunoSEQ multiplex PCR, while the TCRdb copy is restricted to in-frame clones and leaves out a portion. This sample has some 500,000 clones, with 88% found just once. Input material: PBMCs or T cells enriched from blood (not recorded which). The receptors here all came from a middle-aged woman who had recovered from COVID-19.

A single count supports this clone. The chain uses TRBV19 and TRBJ1-1; D is unclear. V dropped 4 bases and J dropped 6 bases, with 24 bases sitting between them. This CDR3 is 17 amino acids long. The germline gives CDR1 LNHDA, CDR2 SQIVND (reference sequence). The DNA of the CDR3 is TGTGCCAGTAGTAAGGGCGGAGGAGCCTACGGAAGTCCTGAAGCTTTCTTT. Its translation is CASSKGGGAYGSPEAFF. The variable domain in full, completed from reference TRBV19 and TRBJ1-1, reads DGGITQSPKYLFRKEGQNVTLSCEQNLNHDAMYWYRQDPGQGLRLIYYSQIVNDFQKGDIAEGYSVSREKKESFPLTVTSAQKNPTAFYLCASSKGGGAYGSPEAFFGQGTRLTVV.

The chain has TRBV7-2 and TRBJ2-2; TRBD2 matches at 8 bases. Germline V lookup: CDR1 SGHTA, CDR2 FQGNSA. J gave up 6 bases and V 0 bases, and 6 bases lay outside the gene matches. The CDR3 sequence is 16 residues long. DNA of the CDR3: TGTGCCAGCAGCTTAGCTAGCGGGATAGGTGCCGGGGAGCTGTTTTTT. Translating gives CASSLASGIGAGELFF.

The rearrangement uses TRBV15 and TRBJ2-5, with 11 bases lining up with TRBD2. The CDR3 loop spans 17 amino acids. CDR1 is LNHNV, CDR2 YYDKDF, per germline (reference sequence). V dropped 1 base and J dropped 1; count of bases not matched to a gene: 5. The CDR3 sequence is CATSRAGTSGLQETQYF. CDR3 sequence (DNA): TGTGCCACCAGCAGAGCCGGGACTAGCGGCCTCCAAGAGACCCAGTACTTC.

This rearrangement joins TRBV29-1 to TRBJ1-2, with a weak D call TRBD1 (5 bases). The CDR3 is made up of 11 amino acids. Trimming took off 7 bases at V and 5 bases at J, with 11 bases between the two ends. Germline assignment: CDR1 SQVTM and CDR2 ANQGSEA. CDR3 nucleotides: TGCAGCGGCGGGACCGGTTATGGCTACACCTTC. This sequence encodes CSGGTGYGYTF. The complete variable domain, with remaining parts taken from reference TRBV29-1 and TRBJ1-2, reads SAVISQKPSRDICQRGTSLTIQCQVDSQVTMMFWYRQQPGQSLTLIATANQGSEATYESGFVIDKFPISRPNLTFSTLTVSNMSPEDSSIYLCSGGTGYGYTFGSGTRLTVV.

This chain joins TRBV24-1 and TRBJ1-1, with unresolved D. Germline lookup yields CDR1 KGHDR and CDR2 SFDVKD. The CDR3 spans 13 residues. V was shortened by 6 bases and J by 5 bases, with 12 bases between the two germline ends. CDR3 coding DNA: TGTGCCACCAGTACCTCCGGGGAGACTGAAGCTTTCTTT. Translation gives CATSTSGETEAFF.

Concerning this clone itself: Other DNA sequences within the sample encode an identical CDR3. The chain joins TRBV18 to TRBJ1-1; D not resolved. V dropped 6 bases and J dropped 1 base, with 12 bases sitting between them. Germline V CDR1 and CDR2: KGHSH, LQKENI. CDR3 size: 14 residues. The CDR3, as DNA: TGTGCCAGCTCGCCGGCGCGGGAGAACACTGAAGCTTTCTTT. This codes for CASSPARENTEAFF. Filled out from reference TRBV18 and TRBJ1-1, the complete variable domain reads NAGVMQNPRHLVRRRGQEARLRCSPMKGHSHVYWYRQLPEEGLKFMVYLQKENIIDESGMPKERFSAEFPKEGPSILRIQQVVRGDSAAYFCASSPARENTEAFFGQGTRLTVV.

V and J are TRBV4-1 and TRBJ1-6, with TRBD1 identical over 9 bases. The CDR3 has 14 residues. The J segment lost 7 bases and the V segment lost 7 bases, leaving 5 bases of the junction unmatched. Germline V gene lookup returns CDR1 MGHRA and CDR2 YSYEKL. The CDR3 is CASTRDRANSPLHF. The CDR3 nucleotides read TGCGCCAGCACCCGGGACAGGGCCAATTCACCCCTCCACTTT.

The chain combines TRBV7-2 with TRBJ2-1; TRBD1 agrees at 8 bases. The ends lost 6 bases at V and 16 bases at J; junction bases unmatched: 14. The V gene's germline CDR1 is SGHTA and CDR2 FQGNSA. The CDR3 contains 13 residues. Written as DNA, the CDR3 is TGTGCCAGCAGGGATACGGCGGGACAGGTCTTCTTCTTC. This gives the protein CASRDTAGQVFFF.

The J gene is TRBJ2-1, the V gene TRBV2; no clear D. CDR1 and CDR2 (germline): SNHLY, FYNNEI. The CDR3 sequence is 14 residues long. V was trimmed by 7 bases and J by 0 bases, leaving 10 bases between them. The CDR3 loop is CASKADISYNEQFF. The CDR3 DNA is TGTGCCAGCAAGGCGGATATCTCCTACAATGAGCAGTTCTTC.

J is TRBJ1-2 and V is TRBV27, with 11 bases aligning to TRBD1. Germline V gene lookup returns CDR1 MNHEY and CDR2 SMNVEV (reference sequence). The CDR3 runs 16 residues. The V gene end was trimmed by 5 bases and the J gene end by 2 bases; junction bases not matched to a gene: 7. Here the CDR3 reads CASSGRDRGTNYGYTF. CDR3 sequence (DNA): TGTGCCAGCAGTGGGAGGGACAGGGGGACAAACTATGGCTACACCTTC.

The chain recombines TRBV27 with TRBJ2-7; TRBD1 is a possible D gene (6 bases). V gave up 9 bases and J gave up 4 bases, with 19 bases separating them. Germline V gives CDR1 MNHEY, CDR2 SMNVEV (reference sequence). The CDR3 has 14 residues. CDR3 region: CASRWDTSDYEQYF. The CDR3 region has the DNA TGTGCCAGTAGATGGGACACCTCCGATTACGAGCAGTACTTC.

The rearrangement uses TRBV2 and TRBJ2-7; TRBD2 is a possible D gene (6 bases). This CDR3 comprises 14 residues. Germline V gene lookup returns CDR1 SNHLY and CDR2 FYNNEI. Trimming took off 7 bases at V and 2 bases at J, with 15 bases between the two ends. In DNA, the CDR3 is TGTGCCAGCAAGACTAGTAGGGAGACCTACGAGCAGTACTTC. This translates into CASKTSRETYEQYF.

The rearrangement links TRBV5-1 to TRBJ2-2; 9 bases are shared with TRBD1. The CDR3 length is 16 residues. CDR1 is SGHRS and CDR2 is YFSETQ in the germline V gene. The ends lost 4 bases at V and 5 bases at J; junction bases unmatched: 9. The CDR3 DNA follows: TGCGCCAGCAGCCTGGACGGGACAGGGCGAACCGGGGAGCTGTTTTTT. Translating gives CASSLDGTGRTGELFF.

The chain recombines TRBV5-1 with TRBJ1-2; 8 nucleotides agree with TRBD1. The CDR3 covers 18 residues. The V gene end was trimmed by 1 base and the J gene end by 3 bases; junction bases not matched to a gene: 14. CDR1 and CDR2 from the germline V gene are SGHRS and YFSETQ. This CDR3 reads CASSLYGQGAADYYGYTF. Here the CDR3 DNA reads TGCGCCAGCAGCTTGTACGGGCAGGGGGCAGCGGATTACTATGGCTACACCTTC.

This rearrangement joins TRBV20-1 to TRBJ2-7, with 7 bases that match TRBD2. The CDR3 length is 15 residues. The junction had 12 bases not matched to a gene; V was cut back by 3 bases and J by 4 bases. CDR1 DFQATT and CDR2 SNEGSKA come from the germline V gene (reference sequence). The CDR3 region has the DNA TGCAGTGCTAGTCCCAGCGGGAAGGGTGCGTACGAGCAGTACTTC. Protein sequence: CSASPSGKGAYEQYF.

The genes are TRBV6-5 and TRBJ1-2; TRBD1 is a possible D gene (5 bases). The CDR3 runs 13 residues. The V and J ends lost 2 bases and 3 bases respectively, with 7 bases between them. The germline CDR1 and CDR2 sequences are MNHEY and SVGAGI. CDR3 sequence: CASSYGGDYGYTF. The CDR3 DNA reads TGTGCCAGCAGTTACGGGGGGGACTATGGCTACACCTTC.

The CDR3 loop is CASSLSTLANEQYF. The DNA of the CDR3 is TGTGCCAGCAGCCTTAGTACTCTAGCGAACGAGCAGTACTTC. J is TRBJ2-7 and V is TRBV7-2; possible D gene TRBD2, 6 bases. Germline values: CDR1 SGHTA, CDR2 FQGNSA. This CDR3 region has 14 residues. Trimming left V 5 bases short and J 5 bases short, with 16 bases between.

The chain joins TRBV14 to TRBJ2-7; 10 nucleotides line up with TRBD1. The J segment lost 2 bases and the V segment lost 2 bases, leaving 6 bases of the junction unmatched. This CDR3 is 16 amino acids long. Germline-derived CDR1 and CDR2 are SGHDN and FVKESK. The CDR3 DNA reads TGTGCCAGCAGCCAACTCGGGACAGGGGTCGCCTACGAGCAGTACTTC. Its protein is CASSQLGTGVAYEQYF.